The clone carrying this T cell receptor (beta chain) was seen at least ten times. It was uncontrolled infection, other autoimmune disease, pregnancy or lactation that excluded patients. Orbital computed tomography and thyroid ultrasound, together with serum TRAb and thyroxine and clinical symptoms, were used for diagnoses. Extraction of PBMCs used roughly 9.3 ml of fresh peripheral blood. There were TCR beta CDR3 regions amplified from RNA transcripts. Primed by the HTBI set, a first-round RT-PCR was run on the TCR CDR3. Each CDR3 protein gets one entry after TCRdb re-called the multiplex PCR reads with MiXCR. The table lists 370,000 or so distinct CDR3 sequences, around an eighth of them singletons. These data are taken from a study of T cells in Graves' hyperthyroidism and ophthalmopathy. Whole-study context: Prior to any treatment, at the point of initial diagnosis, peripheral blood was collected.

The sequenced sample consisted of blood. This TCR was sampled from a man aged 30 to 39 with Graves' hyperthyroidism that later progressed to Graves' ophthalmopathy.

Written as DNA, the CDR3 is TGTGCCAGCAGTTCGGGTCTTGCCGGCAATCAGCCCCAGCATTTT. This codes for CASSSGLAGNQPQHF. J is TRBJ1-5 and V is TRBV27; D is ambiguous. CDR3 size: 15 residues. Per germline, CDR1 MNHEY and CDR2 SMNVEV (reference sequence). V lost 4 bases and J lost 2, with 12 bases in between.